The 10 T cell receptor beta chains below come from one sample, sequenced in a study of blood T cell repertoires in COVID-19. Method: immunoSEQ multiplex PCR; TCRdb's copy keeps in-frame clones and lacks some. The sample yields around 82,000 clones, about 86% seen once. The sequenced sample was peripheral blood. The receptor source for this set is a man older than 75 with COVID-19, enrolled during active disease.

V and J are TRBV19 and TRBJ2-7; 7 nucleotides agree with TRBD1. V lost 3 bases to trimming and J lost 2 bases; unmatched junction nucleotides: 4. Germline V gene lookup returns CDR1 LNHDA and CDR2 SQIVND (reference sequence). This CDR3 comprises 14 residues. The CDR3 region has the DNA TGTGCCAGTAGTATCGGGACAGCCCCCTACGAGCAGTACTTC. It is translated as CASSIGTAPYEQYF. The full variable domain, its missing parts supplied by reference TRBV19 and TRBJ2-7, is DGGITQSPKYLFRKEGQNVTLSCEQNLNHDAMYWYRQDPGQGLRLIYYSQIVNDFQKGDIAEGYSVSREKKESFPLTVTSAQKNPTAFYLCASSIGTAPYEQYFGPGTRLTVT.

V usage is TRBV4-1 and J usage is TRBJ1-6; no clear D. Germline loops: CDR1 MGHRA, CDR2 YSYEKL. Trimming removed 4 bases from V and 4 bases from J, with 11 bases in between. This CDR3 is 15 amino acids long. The CDR3 DNA reads as TGCGCCAGCAGCCTAGCAAGTACTTATAATTCACCCCTCCACTTT. It translates to CASSLASTYNSPLHF.

The chain recombines TRBV4-1 with TRBJ2-3; TRBD1 aligns across 7 bases. Looked up from germline, CDR1 is MGHRA and CDR2 is YSYEKL. The CDR3 has 14 residues. V was pared by 4 bases and J by 5 bases, with 6 bases of the junction left unmatched. Here the CDR3 DNA reads TGCGCCAGCAGCCCGGACAGGAGCGGAGATACGCAGTATTTT. It specifies CASSPDRSGDTQYF.

This clone was found once. The V call is TRBV6-1, the J call TRBJ1-2, with TRBD1 identical over 7 bases. The CDR3 totals 14 residues. After removal of 5 bases from V and 7 bases from J, the junction contained 10 bases not matched to a gene. The germline V gene encodes CDR1 MNHNS and CDR2 SASEGT. The DNA of the CDR3 is TGTGCCAGCAGTTCCCCAGGGGGGTTGGGTGGCTACACCTTC. Translation gives CASSSPGGLGGYTF.

CDR3 nucleotide sequence: TGTGCCAGGGTGATGGGACAGGACGGGGATCATCAGCCCCAGCATTTT. Amino acids: CARVMGQDGDHQPQHF. The gene calls are TRBV6-4 and TRBJ1-5; TRBD1 agrees at 8 bases. V dropped 9 bases and J dropped 5; count of bases not matched to a gene: 15. The CDR3 spans 16 residues. The germline V gene has CDR1 MRHNA and CDR2 SNTAGT.

The chain has TRBV3-1 (or the pseudogene TRBV3-2) and TRBJ1-4, with D possibly TRBD1 on 6 matching bases. This CDR3 is 15 amino acids long. Germline CDR1 is LGHDT and CDR2 is YNNKEL (reference sequence). Trimming took 0 bases from V and 2 from J, leaving 7 bases between them. As DNA, the CDR3 is TGTGCCAGCAGCCAAGAACAGGGTACTAATGAAAAACTGTTTTTT. It codes for CASSQEQGTNEKLFF.

The gene calls are TRBV11-2 and TRBJ1-2, with TRBD1 matching 7 bases. The CDR3 length is 17 residues. Per the germline V gene, CDR1 is SGHAT and CDR2 is FQNNGV. Unmatched junction bases numbered 12, after V lost 0 bases and J lost 5 bases. The CDR3 sequence: CASSLEPGGTAKYGYTF. The CDR3 region has the DNA TGTGCCAGCAGCTTAGAGCCTGGGGGGACAGCCAAGTATGGCTACACCTTC.

This clone appeared once. This chain links TRBV4-1 with TRBJ2-7; unclear D gene. Trimming took 1 base from V and 0 from J, leaving 7 bases between them. CDR3 size: 14 residues. From germline, CDR1 is MGHRA and CDR2 YSYEKL. CDR3 protein: CASSQVVASYEQYF. CDR3 DNA sequence: TGCGCCAGCAGCCAAGTGGTGGCCTCCTACGAGCAGTACTTC.

This clone was seen a single time. The genes are TRBV18 and TRBJ1-5; no clear D gene. The CDR3 is made up of 13 amino acids. The germline V and J ends were trimmed by 5 bases and 2 bases, with 7 bases remaining between them. Germline CDR1 and CDR2: KGHSH and LQKENI. CDR3 coding DNA: TGTGCCAGCTCATCCGAGGGCAATCAGCCCCAGCATTTT. Its protein is CASSSEGNQPQHF.

The CDR3 DNA follows: TGCGCCAGCAGCCAAGATAAAGGACAGGGTTTGGACATTCAGTACTTC. Its protein is CASSQDKGQGLDIQYF. The J gene is TRBJ2-4, the V gene TRBV4-1; 8 nucleotides agree with TRBD1. Germline V gene data show CDR1 as MGHRA and CDR2 as YSYEKL. J gave up 8 bases and V 0 bases, and 9 bases lay outside the gene matches. The CDR3 runs to 16 residues.